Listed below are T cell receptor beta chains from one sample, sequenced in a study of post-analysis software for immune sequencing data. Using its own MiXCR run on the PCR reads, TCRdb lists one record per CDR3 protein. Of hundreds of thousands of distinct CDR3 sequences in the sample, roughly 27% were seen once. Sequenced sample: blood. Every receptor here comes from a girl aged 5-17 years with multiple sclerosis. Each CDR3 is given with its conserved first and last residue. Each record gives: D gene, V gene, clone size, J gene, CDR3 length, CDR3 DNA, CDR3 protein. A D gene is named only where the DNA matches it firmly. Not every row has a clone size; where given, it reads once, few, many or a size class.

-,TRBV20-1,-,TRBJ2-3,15,TGCAGTGCTGTGACTAATAGCGGTTCCACAGATACGCAGTATTTT,CSAVTNSGSTDTQYF
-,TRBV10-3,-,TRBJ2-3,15,TGTGCCACCAGTGAGTCGTTTGTCGCCACAGATACGCAGTATTTT,CATSESFVATDTQYF
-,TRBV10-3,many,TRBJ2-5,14,TGTGCCATCAACGAGGGAGGTACCTGGGAGACCCAGTACTTC,CAINEGGTWETQYF
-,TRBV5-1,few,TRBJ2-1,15,TGCGCCAGCAGCTTCGGGCGGGCGACCGACAATGAGCAGTTCTTC,CASSFGRATDNEQFF
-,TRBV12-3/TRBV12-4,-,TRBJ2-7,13,TGTGCCAGCAGTTTCGGGGATACCTACGAGCAGTACTTC,CASSFGDTYEQYF
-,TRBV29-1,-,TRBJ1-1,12,TGCAGCGTTGGACCCGGACGGCCCGAAGCTTTCTTT,CSVGPGRPEAFF
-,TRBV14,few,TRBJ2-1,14,TGTGCCAGCAGCCAACAGAATGCCTACAATGAGCAGTTCTTC,CASSQQNAYNEQFF
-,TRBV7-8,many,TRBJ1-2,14,TGTGCCAGCAGTCCGGACAGCTCTGACTATGGCTACACCTTC,CASSPDSSDYGYTF
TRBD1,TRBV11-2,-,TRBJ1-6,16,TGTGCCAGCAGCTTAGGCCGGGGACAGGTTCATTCACCCCTCCACTTT,CASSLGRGQVHSPLHF
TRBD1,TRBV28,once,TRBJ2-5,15,TGTGCCAGCAGTCCACAACAGGGGGCGCGGGAGACCCAGTACTTC,CASSPQQGARETQYF
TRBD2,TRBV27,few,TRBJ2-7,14,TGTGCCAGCAGTTTCGGGACTAGTGGGTCCGAGCAGTACTTC,CASSFGTSGSEQYF
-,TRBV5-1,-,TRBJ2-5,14,TGCGCCAGCAGCTTGAGGACGTGGGAAGAGACCCAGTACTTC,CASSLRTWEETQYF
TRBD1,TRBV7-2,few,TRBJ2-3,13,TGTGCCAGCACCCCCGACAGGGCCGATACGCAGTATTTT,CASTPDRADTQYF
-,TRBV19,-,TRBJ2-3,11,TGTGCCAGTACCGCGTTAGATACGCAGTATTTT,CASTALDTQYF
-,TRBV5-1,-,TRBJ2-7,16,TGCGCCAGCAGCTCGATGGACCGCCGTACAGACTTGGAGCAGTACTTC,CASSSMDRRTDLEQYF
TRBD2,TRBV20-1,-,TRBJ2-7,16,TGCAGTGCTAGAGATTTCCGCGGAGCGGGAGAGAACGAGCAGTACTTC,CSARDFRGAGENEQYF
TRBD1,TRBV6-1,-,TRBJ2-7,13,TGTGCCAGCAGGGACAGGAGTGCCTACGAGCAGTACTTC,CASRDRSAYEQYF
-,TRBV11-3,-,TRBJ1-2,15,TGTGCCAGCAGCGGAGATCCGAGACTGGCGTTGGGCTACACCTTC,CASSGDPRLALGYTF
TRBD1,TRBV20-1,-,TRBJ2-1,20,TGCAGTGCTAGAACGCCCCCCGGGACAGGGGGCCCTTACTCCTACAATGAGCAGTTCTTC,CSARTPPGTGGPYSYNEQFF
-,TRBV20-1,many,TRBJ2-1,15,TGCAGTGCCAGTCAGGAAACATTCTCCTACAATGAGCAGTTCTTC,CSASQETFSYNEQFF
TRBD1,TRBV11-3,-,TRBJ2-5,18,TGTGCCAGCAGCCGATCGGACGCCGGGACAGGAGAGCAAGAGACCCAGTACTTC,CASSRSDAGTGEQETQYF
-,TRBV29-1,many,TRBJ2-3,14,TGCAGCGCCGGACGACAGCTCAGCACAGATACGCAGTATTTT,CSAGRQLSTDTQYF
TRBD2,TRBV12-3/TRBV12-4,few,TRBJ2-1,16,TGTGCCTCCACGCCTGCCCAGGGACTAGTTTACAATGAGCAGTTCTTC,CASTPAQGLVYNEQFF
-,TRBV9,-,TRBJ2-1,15,TGTGCCAGCAGCTTGAGGGGGGCGGAATACAATGAGCAGTTCTTC,CASSLRGAEYNEQFF
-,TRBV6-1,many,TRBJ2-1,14,TGTGCCAGCAGTGCACTTACAGGTCGGGGTGAGCAGTTCTTC,CASSALTGRGEQFF
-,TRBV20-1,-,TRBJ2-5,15,TGCAGTGCCGAGGGGGACTCAAGGGGCCAAGAGACCCAGTACTTC,CSAEGDSRGQETQYF
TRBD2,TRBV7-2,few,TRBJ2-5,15,TGTGCCAGCAGCTTAGCGCTCGCGGGAGGAGAGACCCAGTACTTC,CASSLALAGGETQYF
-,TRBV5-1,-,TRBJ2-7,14,TGCGCCAGCAGCTCAACCGGGTCTAACTACGAGCAGTACTTC,CASSSTGSNYEQYF
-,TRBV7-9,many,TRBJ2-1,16,TGTGCCAGCAGCTTACCCTCCGGGAGTGCTGTGAATGAGCAGTTCTTC,CASSLPSGSAVNEQFF
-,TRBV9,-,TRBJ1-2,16,TGTGCCAGCAGCGTAGCATCGGTAGGGGGTATTAATGGCTACACCTTC,CASSVASVGGINGYTF
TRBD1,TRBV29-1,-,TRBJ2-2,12,TGCAGCGGAACAGGGGACACCGGGGAGCTGTTTTTT,CSGTGDTGELFF
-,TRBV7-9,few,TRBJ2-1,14,TGTGCCAGCAGCTTAAGTAGCGGTTACAATGAGCAGTTCTTC,CASSLSSGYNEQFF
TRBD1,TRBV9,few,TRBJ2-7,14,TGTGCCAGCAGCGCCCGGACAGGGCCTTACGAGCAGTACTTC,CASSARTGPYEQYF
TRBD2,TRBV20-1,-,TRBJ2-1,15,TGCAGTGCTAGAGTTGCGGGAGAGGTTTGGAATGAGCAGTTCTTC,CSARVAGEVWNEQFF
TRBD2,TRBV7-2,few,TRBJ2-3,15,TGTGCCAGCAGCTTACGCGGGACTAGCGGGGACCGGCAGTATTTT,CASSLRGTSGDRQYF
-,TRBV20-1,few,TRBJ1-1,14,TGCAGTGCTAGAGATAGACAGCTGAACACTGAAGCTTTCTTT,CSARDRQLNTEAFF
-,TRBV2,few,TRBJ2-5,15,TGTGCCAGCAGTTCCTCCTGGTTGAGCCAAGAGACCCAGTACTTC,CASSSSWLSQETQYF
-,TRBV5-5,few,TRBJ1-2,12,TGTGCCAGCAGCTGGGAGGTCTATGGCTACACCTTC,CASSWEVYGYTF
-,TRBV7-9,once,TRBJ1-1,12,TGTGCCAGCAGCCCGATAGGGGGTGAAGCTTTCTTT,CASSPIGGEAFF
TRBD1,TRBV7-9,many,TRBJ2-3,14,TGTGCCAGCAGCTTGACAGGGGGCACAGATACGCAGTATTTT,CASSLTGGTDTQYF
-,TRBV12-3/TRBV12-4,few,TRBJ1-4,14,TGTGCCAGCAGTCGTGAGCGGACTAATGAAGAACTGTTTTTT,CASSRERTNEELFF
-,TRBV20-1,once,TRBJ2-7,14,TGCAGTGCTAGAGATCTCAGATTACTCAACGAGCAGTACTTC,CSARDLRLLNEQYF
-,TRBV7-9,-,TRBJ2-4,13,TGTGCCAGCAGCTTAGCCAGTATACACATTCAGTACTTC,CASSLASIHIQYF
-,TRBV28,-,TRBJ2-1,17,TGTACCAACAGTTTCGGGGGCGGAGGGAGTGTCGTCGGTGAGCAGTTCTTC,CTNSFGGGGSVVGEQFF
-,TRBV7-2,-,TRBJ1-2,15,TGTGCCAGCAGCCGTCAGACCAAGACTAACTATGGCTACACCTTC,CASSRQTKTNYGYTF
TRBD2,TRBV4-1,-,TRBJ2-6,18,TGCGCCAGCAGCGGGAGGGGACGGGGACTCTCTGGGGCCAACGTCCTGACTTTC,CASSGRGRGLSGANVLTF
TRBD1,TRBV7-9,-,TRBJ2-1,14,TGTGCCAGCAGCCCATCCCAGACAGGGGGCAAGCAGTTCTTC,CASSPSQTGGKQFF
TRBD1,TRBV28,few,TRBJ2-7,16,TGTGCCAGCAGTCCGTACCAGTCTGACAGGGGCTACGAGCAGTACTTC,CASSPYQSDRGYEQYF
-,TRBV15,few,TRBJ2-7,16,TGTGCCACCAGCAGGTCCTCCGGGACGGCCCCCTACGAGCAGTACTTC,CATSRSSGTAPYEQYF
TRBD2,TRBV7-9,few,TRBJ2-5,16,TGTGCCAGCAGCTTAGGAGGAGGAGGGAGGGTGGAGACCCAGTACTTC,CASSLGGGGRVETQYF
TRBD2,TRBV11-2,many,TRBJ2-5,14,TGTGCCAGCAGCTTGTCTAGCGGGAGAGGGGAGCAGTACTTC,CASSLSSGRGEQYF
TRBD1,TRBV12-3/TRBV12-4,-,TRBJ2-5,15,TGTGCCAGCACCCCGGACAGGGCGTGGCAAGAGACCCAGTACTTC,CASTPDRAWQETQYF
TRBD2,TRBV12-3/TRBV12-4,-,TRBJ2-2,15,TGTGCCAGCAGCCCGGGACTAGCGGTTACCGGGGAGCTGTTTTTT,CASSPGLAVTGELFF
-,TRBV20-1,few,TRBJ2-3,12,TGCAGTGTTCCGTTAGCTTCGGATACGCAGTATTTT,CSVPLASDTQYF
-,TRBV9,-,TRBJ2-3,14,TGTGCCAGCAGCGTAGTTCCCGGCGGCGATACGCAGTATTTT,CASSVVPGGDTQYF